This T cell receptor (beta chain) appears in the sequencing data of a study of T-cell memory formation after mild COVID-19 (dated by TCRdb to about 2021). For the study in its entirety: TCR sequence clusters from the two donors were largely donor specific. The cohort was made up of two young adult volunteers, one female and one male, who were previously healthy. T-cell clones expanding and contracting after mild COVID-19 in a couple of donors were tracked by longitudinal TCRalpha and TCRbeta repertoire sequencing.

PBMCs were isolated by Ficoll-Paque density gradient centrifugation. Sequenced on an Illumina NovaSeq 6000. Using 5'RACE with constant-segment primers, TCRalpha and TCRbeta cDNA libraries were constructed, with sample barcodes and unique molecular identifiers added in the process. RNA was extracted from every sample with Trizol reagent. Libraries were amplified in two PCR steps, with a second sample barcode and Illumina TruSeq adapters added in the second step. Sequencing of libraries was performed on an Illumina NovaSeq with 2 x 150 bp paired-end reads. The published analysis was carried out like this. Demultiplexing of reads and collapsing into UMI-guided consensus sequences were performed with migec v1.2.7. Using mixcr v2.1.11, UMI consensuses were aligned to TRA and TRB V and J templates and then assembled into clonotypes. A clonotype was counted as expanded or contracted only if both edgeR and NoisET called the change significant, with noise models trained on biological replicates. edgeR calls used a false discovery rate-adjusted p below 0.01 and a log2 fold-change threshold of 1. As an exploratory analysis of dynamics, max-normalized trajectories of the 1000 most abundant clonotypes were examined by PCA with hierarchical clustering. Separately sequenced CD4+ and CD8+ repertoires were used to assign the CD4 or CD8 phenotype of responding clones. In TCRdb, the public reads were trimmed at Q25 with fastp and aligned with MiXCR, with productive beta chains retained. Records with the same CDR3 protein are collapsed into one entry carrying the most frequent genes and DNA. It is TCRdb's table, rather than the study itself, that gives the V and J calls and clone size. This sample holds approximately 350,000 distinct CDR3 sequences; under 30% were observed only once. Approximately 13% of the sample rests with the top ten.

The germline V gene specifies SGHTA as CDR1 and FQGTGA as CDR2. The CDR3 runs 14 amino acids, cysteine and phenylalanine included. Only the CDR3 DNA is retained, 42 bases long and in frame from the first base. Cut back by 2 bases and 1 base, the V and J ends lie 7 bases apart. There are many counts of this clonotype. Its antigen has not been determined. Base qualities are not provided; no much larger clone lies one nucleotide away. Broad study findings and their caveats: The study covered only a couple of mild cases, and larger cohorts including severe cases with pre-infection samples were considered necessary. Some responding clones were detected in pre-infection memory, which suggested that pre-existing cross-reactive memory T cells had joined the SARS-CoV-2 response. Contracting CD4+ clones appeared mostly in the CM and EM memory subsets, whereas CD8+ clones were enriched in EMRA. From day 15 to 85, contracting clones showed balanced CD4/CD8 phenotypes, whereas a second wave of clones that expanded from day 15 to 37 leaned towards CD4+. Whether the second-wave clones peaking on day 37 were SARS-CoV-2 specific was not confirmed.

In this chain, TRBV7-3 is recombined with TRBJ2-3, with the D segment identity uncertain. The sequencing sample was made of PBMCs or a T cell subset sorted from them (not recorded which). The clonotype was recovered from an adult woman who had mild COVID-19 (a few samples of this study predate the infection). The sample titles of this study are shuffled in the database, so cell type and time point are left out; the donor was told from shared clones. The encoded CDR3 is CASSLGVRTDTQYF. The DNA sequence reads TGTGCCAGCAGCTTAGGGGTCCGCACAGATACGCAGTATTTT.